This TCR beta chain was obtained from a study of T cell responses to AZD1222 COVID-19 vaccine. Study-wide results and caveats: Spike was spanned by vaccine-associated CD4 TCRs, which were dominant at 160-218 and 743-854. Only a handful of AZD1222 recipients tested seropositive at baseline. Every sample of the repertoires postdated the peak T cell response. Spike-specific TCR depth and breadth grew after two AZD1222 doses.

Germline values: CDR1 LGHNT, CDR2 FRNRAP. The ends were cut back, 6 bases at V and 9 bases at J, with 15 bases in the middle. The CDR3 extends over 13 amino acids. Produced via immunoSEQ multiplex PCR; TCRdb's table is partial and in-frame only. The table lists around 140,000 clones, approximately 94% of them singletons. In the case of this clone: What it binds is unknown.

The sequence was collected from an adult in good health. The source material was peripheral blood, sampled on day 0 of AZD1222 vaccination. The V gene is TRBV12-5, the J gene TRBJ1-5, with D maybe TRBD1 (5 bases). In DNA, the CDR3 is TGTGCTAGTGGCCTGACAGTCGCAAGGCCCCAGCATTTT. Amino acids: CASGLTVARPQHF.